These 24 T cell receptor beta chains originate from one sample sequenced in a study of T cells in Graves' hyperthyroidism and ophthalmopathy. RNA transcripts served as the template for amplifying TCR beta CDR3 regions. First-round RT-PCR of the TCR CDR3 relied on the HTBI primer set. TCRdb re-called the multiplex PCR reads with MiXCR, one entry per CDR3 protein. This table holds hundreds of thousands of distinct CDR3 sequences, about 16% found once. The sample comprised blood. These receptor sequences come from a woman aged 35 to 49 with Graves' ophthalmopathy.

This clonotype was detected many times. The gene calls are TRBV10-3 and TRBJ2-7; 7 positions match TRBD2. This CDR3 region has 15 residues. J was trimmed by 0 bases and V by 10 bases; bases with no gene match: 12. In germline, CDR1 is ENHRY, CDR2 SYGVKD. CDR3 DNA: TGTGCCACTACCAGCGGGACTGAGAGCTCCTACGAGCAGTACTTC. Its translation: CATTSGTESSYEQYF.

This clonotype was detected ten times or more. The chain uses TRBV12-3 or TRBV12-4 and TRBJ2-3; D uncertain. V was pared by 6 bases and J by 2 bases, with 6 bases between. The CDR3 has 12 amino acids. CDR3 in amino acids: CASSSNTDTQYF. The DNA of the CDR3 is TGTGCCAGCAGCAGTAACACAGATACGCAGTATTTT.

Ten or more counts support this clonotype. The V call is TRBV28, the J call TRBJ1-1, with D possibly being TRBD1 (6 bases). V was clipped by 2 bases and J by 9 bases, with 19 bases between them. CDR1 is MDHEN and CDR2 is SYDVKM in the germline V gene. The CDR3 loop spans 15 amino acids. The CDR3 reads CASSLGGQVAFKAFF. The DNA of the CDR3 is TGTGCCAGCAGTTTAGGGGGGCAGGTTGCGTTCAAAGCTTTCTTT.

This chain joins TRBV5-1 and TRBJ2-3; TRBD1 is a possible D gene (6 bases). V was pared by 8 bases and J by 2 bases, with 15 bases between. This CDR3 contains 14 residues. In germline, CDR1 is SGHRS, CDR2 YFSETQ. CDR3 amino acids: CASGQSINTDTQYF. The CDR3 DNA is TGCGCCAGTGGACAGAGTATTAACACAGATACGCAGTATTTT.

The chain carries TRBV6-9 and TRBJ2-7; 7 nucleotides align to TRBD1. Judging by the DNA end, TRBJ2-1 fits better; the J call may be wrong. Germline assignment: CDR1 MNHGY and CDR2 SVAAGI. There are 15 residues in the CDR3. CDR3 region: CASSSTGQSPYEQFF. The CDR3, as DNA: TGTGCCAGCAGTTCGACGGGACAGTCCCCCTACGAGCAGTTCTTC.

The chain joins TRBV13 to TRBJ2-1, with 9 bases that match TRBD2. V trimming: 3 bases; J trimming: 8 bases; junction bases outside the gene matches: 14. The CDR3 runs to 17 residues. Germline-derived CDR1 and CDR2 are PRHDT and FYEKMQ (reference sequence). Written as DNA, the CDR3 is TGTGCCAGCAGCTTCCGAGCGTGGCGGGAGGGCACCGATGAGCAGTTCTTC. It specifies CASSFRAWREGTDEQFF.

This clonotype was seen ten or more times. The genes are TRBV12-3 or TRBV12-4 and TRBJ2-3; weak D call: TRBD2 (6 bases). The V gene lost 5 bases and the J gene lost 2 bases, with 17 bases spanning the gap. This CDR3 has 16 amino acids. The CDR3 DNA sequence: TGTGCCAGCAGTCCCACCGGCGGGATAATCACAGATACGCAGTATTTT. Amino acid sequence: CASSPTGGIITDTQYF.

This clonotype was found many times. This chain joins TRBV7-8 and TRBJ1-1; D is perhaps TRBD1 (6 bases). Germline CDR1 is SGHVS and CDR2 is FQNEAQ. Trimming left V 1 base short and J 0 bases short, with 18 bases between. CDR3 length: 18 residues. The CDR3, as DNA: TGTGCCAGCAGCTTAGGCTGGCGGGGGGCTGGCGTGAACACTGAAGCTTTCTTT. Its translation is CASSLGWRGAGVNTEAFF. The full variable domain, completed using reference TRBV7-8 and TRBJ1-1, is GAGVSQSPRYKVAKRGQDVALRCDPISGHVSLFWYQQALGQGPEFLTYFQNEAQLDKSGLPSDRFFAERPEGSVSTLKIQRTQQEDSAVYLCASSLGWRGAGVNTEAFFGQGTRLTVV.

This clonotype came up many times. The rearrangement links TRBV5-1 to TRBJ2-2; 10 bases match TRBD1. Germline CDR1 and CDR2: SGHRS and YFSETQ. J gave up 2 bases and V 5 bases, and 6 bases lay outside the gene matches. The CDR3 covers 16 residues. The CDR3 sequence: CASRPGQGVNTGELFF. CDR3 sequence (DNA): TGCGCCAGCAGACCCGGACAGGGGGTCAACACCGGGGAGCTGTTTTTT.

This clonotype has ten or more counts. The rearrangement uses TRBV28 and TRBJ1-1; a weak D match, TRBD1 (6 bases). Germline V gives CDR1 MDHEN, CDR2 SYDVKM. V was pared by 2 bases and J by 3 bases, with 13 bases between. The CDR3 has 15 amino acids. This CDR3 is CASSLGGAGDTEAFF. The CDR3 DNA reads as TGTGCCAGCAGTTTAGGGGGCGCGGGGGACACTGAAGCTTTCTTT.

J is TRBJ1-2 and V is TRBV20-1, with D tentatively TRBD1 (6 bases). The CDR3 loop spans 15 amino acids. V lost 0 bases and J lost 4, with 15 bases in between. Per the germline V gene, CDR1 is DFQATT and CDR2 is SNEGSKA (reference sequence). The chain's CDR3 is CSARDRGHATYGYTF. The CDR3 nucleotides are TGCAGTGCTAGAGATCGGGGACATGCCACCTATGGCTACACCTTC.

The V gene is TRBV5-1, the J gene TRBJ2-1, with 9 bases fitting TRBD2. Germline loops: CDR1 SGHRS, CDR2 YFSETQ. This CDR3 has 15 amino acids. V gave up 6 bases and J gave up 9 bases; unmatched junction bases: 13. As DNA, the CDR3 is TGCGCCAGCACCCCCTATGCGGGGGGGCAAGTTGAGCAGTTCTTC. Protein: CASTPYAGGQVEQFF. The variable domain in full, with the rest retrieved from reference TRBV5-1 and TRBJ2-1, is KAGVTQTPRYLIKTRGQQVTLSCSPISGHRSVSWYQQTPGQGLQFLFEYFSETQRNKGNFPGRFSGRQFSNSRSEMNVSTLELGDSALYLCASTPYAGGQVEQFFGPGTRLTVL.

V and J are TRBV6-2 or TRBV6-3 and TRBJ2-3; a weak D match, TRBD1 (5 bases). Germline CDR1 is MNHEY and CDR2 is SVGEGT. The CDR3 totals 15 residues. V gave up 0 bases and J gave up 6 bases, with 13 bases separating them. In nucleotides, the CDR3 is TGTGCCAGCAGTTACTCGGGGCAGGGTGGGGATACGCAGTATTTT. Translated, it gives CASSYSGQGGDTQYF.

This clonotype has at least ten counts. The chain recombines TRBV18 with TRBJ2-1; D is perhaps TRBD2 (5 bases). Deletions cut 0 bases from V and 7 bases from J, with 13 bases between. CDR3 length equals 15 residues. The germline CDR1 and CDR2 sequences are KGHSH and LQKENI. The CDR3 loop reads CASSPPLAGGNEQFF. DNA of the CDR3: TGTGCCAGCTCACCACCGTTGGCAGGCGGGAATGAGCAGTTCTTC.

This clonotype has at least ten counts. The chain recombines TRBV28 with TRBJ1-1, with D unclear. This CDR3 is 15 amino acids long. V was pared by 3 bases and J by 1 base, with 12 bases between. The germline V gene has CDR1 MDHEN and CDR2 SYDVKM. The CDR3 region is CASSLFKGENTEAFF. The CDR3 DNA is TGTGCCAGCAGTTTGTTCAAGGGAGAGAACACTGAAGCTTTCTTT.

The chain carries TRBV12-3 or TRBV12-4 and TRBJ1-6; D is undetermined. The CDR3 totals 14 residues. V lost 6 bases, J lost 9 bases, and 15 bases lay in between. CDR3 DNA sequence: TGTGCCAGCAGCAAGACTAGGGAGGGTTCACCCCTCCACTTT. Protein product: CASSKTREGSPLHF.

The chain recombines TRBV6-5 with TRBJ2-1; TRBD2 matches 8 bases. The V segment lost 2 bases and the J segment 3 bases; nucleotides outside the gene matches: 9. The CDR3 runs 17 residues. Per the germline V gene, CDR1 is MNHEY and CDR2 is SVGAGI. CDR3 in amino acids: CASSYPGLGFGYNEQFF. The CDR3, as DNA: TGTGCCAGCAGTTACCCGGGACTAGGGTTCGGCTACAATGAGCAGTTCTTC.

In its sample, this clonotype was seen many times. This chain connects TRBV18 to TRBJ1-1; perhaps TRBD1 as D (5 bases). The CDR3 has 16 residues. The V and J ends lost 3 bases and 4 bases respectively, with 18 bases between them. The V gene's germline CDR1 is KGHSH and CDR2 LQKENI. CDR3 loop: CASSPTGLSPGTEAFF. Written as DNA, the CDR3 is TGTGCCAGCTCACCTACAGGTTTGAGTCCAGGCACTGAAGCTTTCTTT. Variable domain in full (rest from reference TRBV18 and TRBJ1-1): NAGVMQNPRHLVRRRGQEARLRCSPMKGHSHVYWYRQLPEEGLKFMVYLQKENIIDESGMPKERFSAEFPKEGPSILRIQQVVRGDSAAYFCASSPTGLSPGTEAFFGQGTRLTVV.

At least ten counts were recorded for this clonotype. The gene calls are TRBV20-1 and TRBJ1-4, with a tentative D call TRBD1 (6 bases). This CDR3 contains 15 residues. The V end lost 3 bases, the J end lost 7 bases, and 18 bases lay between the germline ends. Germline CDR1 is DFQATT and CDR2 is SNEGSKA (reference sequence). In DNA, the CDR3 is TGCAGTGCTAGTACGGGGGGCGAGGTCGGTGAAAAACTGTTTTTT. It is translated as CSASTGGEVGEKLFF.

The chain combines TRBV29-1 with TRBJ2-7, with D unresolved. Germline V gives CDR1 SQVTM, CDR2 ANQGSEA. The CDR3 contains 15 residues. Trimming cost V 2 bases and J 3 bases, with 17 bases left between them. As DNA, the CDR3 is TGCAGCGTTGAAATGCCCGGGTGGCCGTACTACGAGCAGTACTTC. Translated: CSVEMPGWPYYEQYF.

In this sample, this clonotype turned up many times. V and J are TRBV6-1 and TRBJ1-5; the D gene is possibly TRBD1 (5 bases). CDR1 is MNHNS and CDR2 is SASEGT in the germline V gene. Trimming removed 8 bases at V and 4 bases at J, with 18 bases between. This CDR3 region has 15 residues. CDR3 sequence: CASQRGQGGNQPQHF. The CDR3 DNA is TGTGCCAGCCAAAGAGGGCAGGGAGGTAATCAGCCCCAGCATTTT.

This clonotype was counted ten times or more. The chain has TRBV20-1 and TRBJ2-3, with TRBD2 as a possible D gene (7 bases). In germline, CDR1 is DFQATT, CDR2 SNEGSKA (reference sequence). The CDR3 spans 14 residues. V gave up 6 bases and J gave up 2 bases, with 15 bases separating them. CDR3 residues: CSAPPGGLTDTQYF. The CDR3 DNA is TGCAGTGCCCCGCCCGGGGGGCTCACAGATACGCAGTATTTT.

This clonotype was seen more than once but under ten times. The J gene is TRBJ2-7, the V gene TRBV19, with D perhaps TRBD2 (5 bases). This CDR3 region has 14 residues. Germline CDR1 LNHDA, CDR2 SQIVND (reference sequence). The ends were cut back, 3 bases at V and 2 bases at J, with 11 bases in the middle. CDR3 in amino acids: CASSIRSGAYEQYF. CDR3 nucleotide sequence: TGTGCCAGTAGTATCAGGAGCGGAGCCTACGAGCAGTACTTC. The complete variable domain, with remaining parts taken from reference TRBV19 and TRBJ2-7, reads DGGITQSPKYLFRKEGQNVTLSCEQNLNHDAMYWYRQDPGQGLRLIYYSQIVNDFQKGDIAEGYSVSREKKESFPLTVTSAQKNPTAFYLCASSIRSGAYEQYFGPGTRLTVT.

This clonotype was seen a few times. This may be a read error: a much more frequent sequence differs by one nucleotide. V is TRBV2 and J is TRBJ1-1; D might be TRBD1 (5 bases). The V gene lost 8 bases and the J gene lost 8 bases, with 12 bases spanning the gap. The CDR3 totals 11 residues. Germline V lookup: CDR1 SNHLY, CDR2 FYNNEI. The CDR3 spells CASGRTREAFF. The CDR3 DNA reads as TGTGCCAGCGGTAGGACACGCGAAGCTTTCTTT.